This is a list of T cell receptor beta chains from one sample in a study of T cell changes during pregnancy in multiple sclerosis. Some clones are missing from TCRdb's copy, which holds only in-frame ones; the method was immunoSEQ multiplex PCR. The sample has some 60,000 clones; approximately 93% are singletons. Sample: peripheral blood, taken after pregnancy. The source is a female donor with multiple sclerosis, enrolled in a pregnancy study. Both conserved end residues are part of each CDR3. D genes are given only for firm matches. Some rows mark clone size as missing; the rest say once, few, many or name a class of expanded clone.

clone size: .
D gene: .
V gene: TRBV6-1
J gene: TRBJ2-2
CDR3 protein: CASRKTGDTGELFF
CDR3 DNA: TGTGCCAGTAGGAAGACGGGAGACACCGGGGAGCTGTTTTTT

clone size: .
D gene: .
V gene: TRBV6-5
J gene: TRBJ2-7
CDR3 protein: CASSQVQGRTEQYF
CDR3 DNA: TGTGCCAGCAGCCAGGTACAGGGAAGAACCGAGCAGTACTTC

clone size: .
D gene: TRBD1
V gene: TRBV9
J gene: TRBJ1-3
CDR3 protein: CASSVTGDTIYF
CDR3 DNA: TGTGCCAGCAGCGTAACAGGGGACACCATATATTTT

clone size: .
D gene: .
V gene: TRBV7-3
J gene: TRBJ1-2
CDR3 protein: CASSLGVGADYGYTF
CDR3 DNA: TGTGCCAGCAGCTTAGGGGTAGGGGCGGACTATGGCTACACCTTC

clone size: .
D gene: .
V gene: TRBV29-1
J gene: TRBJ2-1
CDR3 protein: CSVEMRLTTGEQFF
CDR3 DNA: TGCAGCGTTGAGATGAGGTTGACTACTGGCGAGCAGTTCTTC

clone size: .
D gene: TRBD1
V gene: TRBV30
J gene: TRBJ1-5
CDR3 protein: CAWGTGAAQPQHF
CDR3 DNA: TGTGCCTGGGGGACAGGGGCCGCTCAGCCCCAGCATTTT

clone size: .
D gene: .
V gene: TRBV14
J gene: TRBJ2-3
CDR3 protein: CASSSFRSFTDTQYF
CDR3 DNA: TGTGCCAGCAGCTCCTTCCGGAGCTTCACAGATACGCAGTATTTT

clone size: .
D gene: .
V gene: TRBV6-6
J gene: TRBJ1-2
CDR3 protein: CASSFLRVAYGYTF
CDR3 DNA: TGTGCCAGCAGTTTTCTCAGGGTGGCCTATGGCTACACCTTC

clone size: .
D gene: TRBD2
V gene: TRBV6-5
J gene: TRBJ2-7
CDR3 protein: CASSYSGLAGAYEQYF
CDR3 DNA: TGTGCCAGCAGTTACTCGGGATTAGCGGGAGCTTACGAGCAGTACTTC

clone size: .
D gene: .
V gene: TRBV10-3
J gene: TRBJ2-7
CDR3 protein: CAISPTTYEQYF
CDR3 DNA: TGTGCCATCAGCCCCACTACCTACGAGCAGTACTTC

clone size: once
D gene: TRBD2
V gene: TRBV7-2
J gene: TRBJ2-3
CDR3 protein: CASSLGGGRATDTQYF
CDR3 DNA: TGTGCCAGCAGCTTAGGGGGCGGGAGGGCCACAGATACGCAGTATTTT

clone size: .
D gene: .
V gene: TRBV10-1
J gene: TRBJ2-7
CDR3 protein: CASWRGGPLYEQYF
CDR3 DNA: TGCGCCAGCTGGAGGGGGGGACCCCTCTACGAGCAGTACTTC

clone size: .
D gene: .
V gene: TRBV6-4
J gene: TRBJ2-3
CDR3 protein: CASSDSSAGTQYF
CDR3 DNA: TGTGCCAGCAGTGACTCCTCGGCGGGTACGCAGTATTTT

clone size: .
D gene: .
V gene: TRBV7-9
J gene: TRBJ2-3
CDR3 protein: CASSLASGLTDTQYF
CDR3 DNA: TGTGCCAGCAGCTTAGCTAGCGGTCTCACAGATACGCAGTATTTT

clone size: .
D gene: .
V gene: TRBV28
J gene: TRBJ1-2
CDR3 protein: CATWGRGNYGYTF
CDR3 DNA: TGTGCCACCTGGGGCAGGGGAAACTATGGCTACACCTTC

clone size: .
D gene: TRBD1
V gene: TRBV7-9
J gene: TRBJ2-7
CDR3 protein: CASSFPGQGREQYF
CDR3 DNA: TGTGCCAGCAGCTTTCCGGGACAGGGGCGTGAGCAGTACTTC

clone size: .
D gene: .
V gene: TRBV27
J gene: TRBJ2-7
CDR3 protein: CASPGYEQYF
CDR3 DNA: TGTGCCAGCCCCGGGTACGAGCAGTACTTC

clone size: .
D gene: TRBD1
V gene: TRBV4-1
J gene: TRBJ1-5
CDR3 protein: CASSQGTGGFQPQHF
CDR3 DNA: TGCGCCAGCAGCCAAGGGACAGGGGGCTTTCAGCCCCAGCATTTT

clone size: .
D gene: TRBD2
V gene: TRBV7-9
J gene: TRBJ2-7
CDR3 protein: CASSYSGRASTYEQYF
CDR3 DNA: TGTGCCAGCAGCTACAGCGGGAGGGCCTCGACCTACGAGCAGTACTTC

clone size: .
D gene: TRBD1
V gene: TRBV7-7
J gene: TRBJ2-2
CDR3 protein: CASTQGTDNTGELFF
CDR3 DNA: TGTGCTAGCACCCAGGGGACAGACAACACCGGGGAGCTGTTTTTT

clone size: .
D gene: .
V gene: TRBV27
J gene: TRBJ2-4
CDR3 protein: CASSLSIQGGIQYF
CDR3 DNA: TGTGCCAGCAGTTTATCTATCCAGGGCGGCATTCAGTACTTC

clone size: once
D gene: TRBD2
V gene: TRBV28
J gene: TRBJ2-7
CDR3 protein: CASSPLGLADFSYEQYF
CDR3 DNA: TGTGCCAGCAGTCCGTTAGGACTAGCGGACTTTTCCTACGAGCAGTACTTC

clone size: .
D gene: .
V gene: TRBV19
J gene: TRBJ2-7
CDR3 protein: CASSIPGQGYEQYF
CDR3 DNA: TGTGCCAGTAGTATACCGGGACAAGGCTACGAGCAGTACTTC

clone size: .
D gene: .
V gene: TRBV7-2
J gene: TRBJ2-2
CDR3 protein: CASSLDPGLVNTGELFF
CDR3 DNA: TGTGCCAGCAGCTTAGATCCGGGACTGGTGAACACCGGGGAGCTGTTTTTT

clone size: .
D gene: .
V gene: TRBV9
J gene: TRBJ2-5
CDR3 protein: CASSVDAAHQETQYF
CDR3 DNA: TGTGCCAGCAGCGTAGATGCGGCCCACCAAGAGACCCAGTACTTC

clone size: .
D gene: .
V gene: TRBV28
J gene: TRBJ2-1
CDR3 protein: CASSSLAKGAQNEQFF
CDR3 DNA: TGTGCCAGCAGTTCCCTAGCGAAGGGGGCACAGAATGAGCAGTTCTTC

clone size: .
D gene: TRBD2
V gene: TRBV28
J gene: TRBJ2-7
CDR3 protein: CASGSGSPYEQYF
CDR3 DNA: TGTGCCAGCGGTAGCGGGAGCCCGTACGAGCAGTACTTC

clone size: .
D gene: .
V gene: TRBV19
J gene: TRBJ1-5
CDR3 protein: CASSMGDLNNQPQHF
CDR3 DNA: TGTGCCAGTAGTATGGGGGACTTAAACAATCAGCCCCAGCATTTT

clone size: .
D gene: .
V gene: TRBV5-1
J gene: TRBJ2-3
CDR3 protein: CASSVTSYSGDTQYF
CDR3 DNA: TGCGCCAGCAGCGTTACTAGCTACAGCGGGGATACGCAGTATTTT

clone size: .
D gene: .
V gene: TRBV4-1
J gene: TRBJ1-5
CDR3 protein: CASSQVGGGPQHF
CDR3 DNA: TGCGCCAGCAGCCAAGTGGGGGGAGGGCCCCAGCATTTT

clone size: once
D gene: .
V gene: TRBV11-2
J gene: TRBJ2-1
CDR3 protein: CASSPSGSGNEQFF
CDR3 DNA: TGTGCCAGCAGCCCTAGTGGGAGTGGCAATGAGCAGTTCTTC

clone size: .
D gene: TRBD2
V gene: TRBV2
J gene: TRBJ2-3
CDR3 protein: CASSRGGGKDTQYF
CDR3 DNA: TGTGCCAGCAGTCGTGGGGGGGGTAAAGATACGCAGTATTTT

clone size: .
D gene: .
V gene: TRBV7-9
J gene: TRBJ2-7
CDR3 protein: CASSAPPYEQYF
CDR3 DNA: TGTGCCAGCAGCGCGCCCCCCTACGAGCAGTACTTC

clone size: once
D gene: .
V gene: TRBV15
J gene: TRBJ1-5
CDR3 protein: CATSRGDSNQPQHF
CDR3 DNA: TGTGCCACCAGCAGAGGAGATAGCAATCAGCCCCAGCATTTT

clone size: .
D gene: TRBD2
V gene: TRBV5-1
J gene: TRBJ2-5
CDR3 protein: CASSLITSGVQETQYF
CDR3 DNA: TGCGCCAGCAGCTTGATTACTAGCGGAGTCCAAGAGACCCAGTACTTC

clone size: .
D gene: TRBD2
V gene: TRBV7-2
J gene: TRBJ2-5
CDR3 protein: CASSTFFGTSSVAQETQYF
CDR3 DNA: TGTGCCAGCAGCACATTCTTTGGGACTAGTTCGGTGGCCCAGGAGACCCAGTACTTC

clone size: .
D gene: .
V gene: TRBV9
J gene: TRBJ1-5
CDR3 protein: CASSVDYSSLQPQHF
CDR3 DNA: TGTGCCAGCAGCGTAGACTATAGTTCTCTCCAGCCCCAGCATTTT

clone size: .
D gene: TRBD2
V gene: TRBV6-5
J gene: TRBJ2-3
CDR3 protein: CASRGTSLSDTQYF
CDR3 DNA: TGTGCCAGCAGAGGGACTAGTCTTTCAGATACGCAGTATTTT

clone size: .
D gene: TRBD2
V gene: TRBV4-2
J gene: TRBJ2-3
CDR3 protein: CASSRGTSETDTQYF
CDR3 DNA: TGTGCCAGCAGCCGAGGGACTAGCGAGACAGATACGCAGTATTTT

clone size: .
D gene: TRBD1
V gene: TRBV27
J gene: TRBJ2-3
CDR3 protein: CASSFADRGYLRTQYF
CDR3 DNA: TGTGCCAGCAGTTTCGCGGACAGGGGGTATCTCAGGACGCAGTATTTT

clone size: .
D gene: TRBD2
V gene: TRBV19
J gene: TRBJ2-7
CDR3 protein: CASSSAAGVGEQYF
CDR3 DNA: TGTGCCAGTAGTAGCGCAGCGGGAGTCGGGGAGCAGTACTTC

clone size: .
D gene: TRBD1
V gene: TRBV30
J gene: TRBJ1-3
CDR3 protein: CAWSRDSDISGNTIYF
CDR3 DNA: TGTGCCTGGAGTAGGGACAGTGATATCTCTGGAAACACCATATATTTT

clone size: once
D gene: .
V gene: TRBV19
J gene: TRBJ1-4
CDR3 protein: CASSITGAGNEKLFF
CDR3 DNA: TGTGCCAGTAGTATTACGGGCGCGGGGAATGAAAAACTGTTTTTT

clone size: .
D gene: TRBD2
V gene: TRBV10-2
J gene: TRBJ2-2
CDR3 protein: CASSPGLGTNTGELFF
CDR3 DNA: TGCGCCAGCAGTCCGGGACTAGGTACGAACACCGGGGAGCTGTTTTTT

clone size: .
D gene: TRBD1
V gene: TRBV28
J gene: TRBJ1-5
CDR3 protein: CASSLGQFMKPQHF
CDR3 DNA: TGTGCCAGCAGTTTGGGACAGTTTATGAAGCCCCAGCATTTT